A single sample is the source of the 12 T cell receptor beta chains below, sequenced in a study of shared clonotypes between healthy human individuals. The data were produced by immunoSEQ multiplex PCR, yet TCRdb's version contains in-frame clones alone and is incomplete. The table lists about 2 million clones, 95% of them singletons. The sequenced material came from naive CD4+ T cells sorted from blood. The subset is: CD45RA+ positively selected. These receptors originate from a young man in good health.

CDR3 residues: CASTSVGWGPGNTIYF. CDR3 DNA: TGCGCCAGCACCTCGGTCGGGTGGGGTCCTGGAAACACCATATATTTT. The chain couples TRBV5-1 to TRBJ1-3, with D uncertain. Looked up from germline, CDR1 is SGHRS and CDR2 is YFSETQ. V was clipped by 6 bases and J by 2 bases, with 18 bases between them. The CDR3 loop spans 16 amino acids.

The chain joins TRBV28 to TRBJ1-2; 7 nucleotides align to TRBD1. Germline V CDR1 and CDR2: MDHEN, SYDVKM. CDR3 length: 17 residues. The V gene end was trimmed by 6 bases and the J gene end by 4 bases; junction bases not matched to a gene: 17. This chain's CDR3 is CASSATGMGPWAYGYTF. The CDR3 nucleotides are TGTGCCAGCAGCGCGACAGGGATGGGGCCCTGGGCCTATGGCTACACCTTC.

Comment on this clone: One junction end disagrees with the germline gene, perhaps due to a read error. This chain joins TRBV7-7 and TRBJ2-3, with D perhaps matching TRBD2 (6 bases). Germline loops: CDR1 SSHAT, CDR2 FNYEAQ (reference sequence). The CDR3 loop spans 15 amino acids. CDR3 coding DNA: TGTGCTAGCAGCTTAACTAGCACAAGCACAGATACGCAGTATTTT. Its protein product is CASSLTSTSTDTQYF.

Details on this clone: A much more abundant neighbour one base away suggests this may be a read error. The CDR3 spells CASSVSWGHTEAFF. As DNA, the CDR3 is TGTGCCAGCAGTGTGAGCTGGGGGCACACTGAAGCTTTCTTT. The chain uses TRBV27 and TRBJ1-1; tentatively, D is TRBD1 (6 bases). V lost 5 bases and J 3 bases, leaving 13 bases between the germline ends. Germline CDR1 reads MNHEY; CDR2 reads SMNVEV (reference sequence). There are 14 residues in the CDR3.

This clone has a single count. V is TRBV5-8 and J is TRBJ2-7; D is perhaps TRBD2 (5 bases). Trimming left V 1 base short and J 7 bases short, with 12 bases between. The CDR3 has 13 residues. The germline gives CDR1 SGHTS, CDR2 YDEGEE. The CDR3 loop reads CASSLWIPGEQYF. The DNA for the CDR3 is TGTGCCAGCAGCTTGTGGATCCCGGGGGAGCAGTACTTC.

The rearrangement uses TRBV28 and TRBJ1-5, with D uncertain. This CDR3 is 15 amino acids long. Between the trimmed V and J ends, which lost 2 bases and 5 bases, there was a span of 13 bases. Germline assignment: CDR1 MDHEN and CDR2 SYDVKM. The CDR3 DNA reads TGTGCCAGCAGTTTAGGGTCTCCTAGGGATCAGCCCCAGCATTTT. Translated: CASSLGSPRDQPQHF.

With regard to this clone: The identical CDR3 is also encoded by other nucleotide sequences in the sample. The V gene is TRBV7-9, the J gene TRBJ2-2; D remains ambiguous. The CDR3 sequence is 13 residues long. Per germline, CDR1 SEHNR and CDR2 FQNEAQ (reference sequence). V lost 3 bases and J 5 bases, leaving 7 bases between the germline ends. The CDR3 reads CASSFSGTGELFF. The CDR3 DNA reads TGTGCCAGCAGCTTTTCCGGGACCGGGGAGCTGTTTTTT.

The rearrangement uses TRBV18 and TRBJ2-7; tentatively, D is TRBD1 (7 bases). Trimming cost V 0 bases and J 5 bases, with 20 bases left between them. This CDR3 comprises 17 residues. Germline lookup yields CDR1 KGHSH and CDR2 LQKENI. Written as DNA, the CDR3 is TGTGCCAGCTCACCACCGTATGGAGGGACAGTCCCTGACGAGCAGTACTTC. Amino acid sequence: CASSPPYGGTVPDEQYF.

The CDR3 DNA is TGTGCCAGCAGCTTAGGACAGGGAGAGTTTGGAAACACCATATATTTT. Its protein product is CASSLGQGEFGNTIYF. This chain connects TRBV7-2 to TRBJ1-3; 7 bases align to TRBD1. The trim removed 1 base at V and 3 bases at J, leaving 6 bases unmatched. The CDR3 extends over 16 amino acids. The germline CDR1 and CDR2 sequences are SGHTA and FQGNSA.

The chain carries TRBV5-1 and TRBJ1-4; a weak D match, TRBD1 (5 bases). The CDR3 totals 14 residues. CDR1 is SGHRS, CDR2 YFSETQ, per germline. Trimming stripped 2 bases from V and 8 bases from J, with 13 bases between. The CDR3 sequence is CASSFGDRGEKLFF. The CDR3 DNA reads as TGCGCCAGCAGCTTCGGGGACCGAGGCGAAAAACTGTTTTTT.

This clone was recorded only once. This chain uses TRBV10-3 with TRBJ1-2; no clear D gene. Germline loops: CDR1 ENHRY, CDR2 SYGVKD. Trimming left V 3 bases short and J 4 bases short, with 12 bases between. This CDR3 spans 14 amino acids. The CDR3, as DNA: TGTGCCATCAGTGACCTGGAGGCATTCTATGGCTACACCTTC. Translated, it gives CAISDLEAFYGYTF.

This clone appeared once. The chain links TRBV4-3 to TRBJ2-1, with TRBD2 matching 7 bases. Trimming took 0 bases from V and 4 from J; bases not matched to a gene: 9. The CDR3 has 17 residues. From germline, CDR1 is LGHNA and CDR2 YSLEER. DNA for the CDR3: TGCGCCAGCAGCCAAGAAGCTAGCGGAACTCCATACAATGAGCAGTTCTTC. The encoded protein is CASSQEASGTPYNEQFF.